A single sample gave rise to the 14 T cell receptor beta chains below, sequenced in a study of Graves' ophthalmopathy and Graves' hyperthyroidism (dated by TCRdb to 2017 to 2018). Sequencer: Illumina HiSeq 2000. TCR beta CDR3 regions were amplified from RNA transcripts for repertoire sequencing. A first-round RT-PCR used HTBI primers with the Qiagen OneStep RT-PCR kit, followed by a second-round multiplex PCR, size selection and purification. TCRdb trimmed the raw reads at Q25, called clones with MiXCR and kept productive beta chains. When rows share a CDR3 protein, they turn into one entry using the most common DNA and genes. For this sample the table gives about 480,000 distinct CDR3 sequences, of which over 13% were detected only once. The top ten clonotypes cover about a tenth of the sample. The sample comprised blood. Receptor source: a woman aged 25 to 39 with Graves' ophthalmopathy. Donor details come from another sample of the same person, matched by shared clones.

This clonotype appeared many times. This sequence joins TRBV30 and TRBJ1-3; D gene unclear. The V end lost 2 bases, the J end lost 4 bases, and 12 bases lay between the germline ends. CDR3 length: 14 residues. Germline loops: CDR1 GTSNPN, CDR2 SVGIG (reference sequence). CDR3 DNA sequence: TGTGCCTGGAGTTTAGGACCGACAGGAAACACCATATATTTT. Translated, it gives CAWSLGPTGNTIYF.

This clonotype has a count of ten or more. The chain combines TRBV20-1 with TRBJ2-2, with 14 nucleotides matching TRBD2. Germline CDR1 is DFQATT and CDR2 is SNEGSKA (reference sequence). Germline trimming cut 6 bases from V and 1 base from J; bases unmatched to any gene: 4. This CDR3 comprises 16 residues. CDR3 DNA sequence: TGCAGTGCCACCGGGACTAGCGGGGGGAACACCGGGGAGCTGTTTTTT. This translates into CSATGTSGGNTGELFF.

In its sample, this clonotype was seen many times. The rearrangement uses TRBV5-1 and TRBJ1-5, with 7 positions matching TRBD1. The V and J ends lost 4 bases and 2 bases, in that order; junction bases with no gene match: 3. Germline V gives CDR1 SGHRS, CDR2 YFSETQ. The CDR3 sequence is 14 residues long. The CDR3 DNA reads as TGCGCCAGCAGCGACGGACAGGGCAATCAGCCCCAGCATTTT. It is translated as CASSDGQGNQPQHF.

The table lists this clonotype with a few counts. The CDR3 DNA sequence: TGTGCCAGCAGTGAAGCTCTGACAGCCCCTGGTGGGACCCAGTACTTC. Translated: CASSEALTAPGGTQYF. This chain connects TRBV2 to TRBJ2-5, with D possibly being TRBD1 (5 bases). There are 16 residues in the CDR3. CDR1 is SNHLY, CDR2 FYNNEI, per germline. V dropped 0 bases and J dropped 7 bases, with 18 bases sitting between them. Using reference TRBV2 and TRBJ2-5 for the parts outside the CDR3, the full variable domain is EPEVTQTPSHQVTQMGQEVILRCVPISNHLYFYWYRQILGQKVEFLVSFYNNEISEKSEIFDDQFSVERPDGSNFTLKIRSTKLEDSAMYFCASSEALTAPGGTQYFGPGTRLLVL.

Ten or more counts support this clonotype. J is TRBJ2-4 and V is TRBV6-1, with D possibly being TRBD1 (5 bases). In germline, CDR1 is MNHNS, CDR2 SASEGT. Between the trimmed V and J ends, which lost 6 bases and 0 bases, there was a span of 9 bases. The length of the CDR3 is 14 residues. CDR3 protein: CASSETVAKNIQYF. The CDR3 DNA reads TGTGCCAGCAGCGAGACAGTAGCCAAAAACATTCAGTACTTC.

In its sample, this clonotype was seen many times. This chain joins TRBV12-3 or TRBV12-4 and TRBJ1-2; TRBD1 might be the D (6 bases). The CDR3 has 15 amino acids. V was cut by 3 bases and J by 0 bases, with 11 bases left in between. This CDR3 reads CASSFPTGTNYGYTF. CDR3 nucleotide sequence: TGTGCCAGCAGTTTCCCGACAGGCACTAACTATGGCTACACCTTC.

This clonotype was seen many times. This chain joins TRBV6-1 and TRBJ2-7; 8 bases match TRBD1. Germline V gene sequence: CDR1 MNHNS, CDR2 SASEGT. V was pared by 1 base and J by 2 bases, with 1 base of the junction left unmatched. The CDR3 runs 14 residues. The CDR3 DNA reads TGTGCCAGCAGTGAAGGGACAGGGACCTACGAGCAGTACTTC. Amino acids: CASSEGTGTYEQYF.

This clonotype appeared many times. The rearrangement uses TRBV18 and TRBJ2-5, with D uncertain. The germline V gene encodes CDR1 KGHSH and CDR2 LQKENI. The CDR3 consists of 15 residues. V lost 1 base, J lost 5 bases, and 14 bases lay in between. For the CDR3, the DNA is TGTGCCAGCTCACCACTACACGGCTCGCCCGAGACCCAGTACTTC. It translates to CASSPLHGSPETQYF.

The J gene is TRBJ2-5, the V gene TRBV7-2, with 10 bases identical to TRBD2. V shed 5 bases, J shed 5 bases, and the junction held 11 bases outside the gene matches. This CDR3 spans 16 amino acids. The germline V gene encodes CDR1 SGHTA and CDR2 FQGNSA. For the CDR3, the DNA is TGTGCCAGCAGCCCTATCCCAGCGGGGGGGAAGGAGACCCAGTACTTC. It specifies CASSPIPAGGKETQYF. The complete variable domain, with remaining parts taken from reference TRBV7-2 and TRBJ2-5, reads GAGVSQSPSNKVTEKGKDVELRCDPISGHTALYWYRQSLGQGLEFLIYFQGNSAPDKSGLPSDRFSAERTGGSVSTLTIQRTQQEDSAVYLCASSPIPAGGKETQYFGPGTRLLVL.

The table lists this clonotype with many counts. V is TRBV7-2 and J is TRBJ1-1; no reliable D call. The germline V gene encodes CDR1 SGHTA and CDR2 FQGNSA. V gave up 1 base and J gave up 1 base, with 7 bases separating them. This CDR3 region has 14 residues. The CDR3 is CASSLDYGNTEAFF. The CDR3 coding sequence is TGTGCCAGCAGCTTAGATTATGGGAACACTGAAGCTTTCTTT.

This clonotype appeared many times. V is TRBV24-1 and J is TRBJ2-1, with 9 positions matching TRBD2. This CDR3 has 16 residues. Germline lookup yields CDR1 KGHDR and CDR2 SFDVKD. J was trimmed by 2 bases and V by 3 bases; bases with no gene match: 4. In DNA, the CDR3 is TGTGCCACCAGTGATACCGGGACTAGCACCTACAATGAGCAGTTCTTC. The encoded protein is CATSDTGTSTYNEQFF.

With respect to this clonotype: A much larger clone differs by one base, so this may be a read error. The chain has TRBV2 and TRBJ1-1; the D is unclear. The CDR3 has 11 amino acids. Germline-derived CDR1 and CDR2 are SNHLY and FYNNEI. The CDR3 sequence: CASIGNTEACF. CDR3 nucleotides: TGTGCCAGCATTGGTAACACTGAAGCTTGCTTT.

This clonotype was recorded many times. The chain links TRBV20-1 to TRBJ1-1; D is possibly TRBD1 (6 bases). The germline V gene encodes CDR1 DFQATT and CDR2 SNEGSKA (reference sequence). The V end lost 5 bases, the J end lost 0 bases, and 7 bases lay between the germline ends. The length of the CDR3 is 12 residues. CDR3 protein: CSAYRVNTEAFF. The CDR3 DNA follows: TGCAGTGCTTACAGGGTGAACACTGAAGCTTTCTTT.

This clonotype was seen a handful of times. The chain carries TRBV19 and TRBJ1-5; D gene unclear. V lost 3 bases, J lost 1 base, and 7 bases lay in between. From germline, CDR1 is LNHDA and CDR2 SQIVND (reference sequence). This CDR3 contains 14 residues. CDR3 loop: CASSIFISNQPQHF. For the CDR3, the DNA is TGTGCCAGTAGTATTTTTATCAGCAATCAGCCCCAGCATTTT.